Presented here are 22 T cell receptor beta chains from one specimen sequenced in a study of blood T cell repertoires in COVID-19. Produced via immunoSEQ multiplex PCR; TCRdb's table is partial and in-frame only. The sample contains about 410,000 clones, just over 85% of which appear only once. Sequencing used peripheral blood. Source of these receptors: a woman in her thirties with active or convalescent COVID-19.

V gene TRBV11-2 combines with J gene TRBJ2-7, with TRBD2 matching 8 bases. Germline V CDR1 and CDR2: SGHAT, FQNNGV. V was clipped by 3 bases and J by 3 bases; unmatched bases: 4. The CDR3 runs to 14 residues. This CDR3 reads CASSFSGEGYEQYF. The CDR3 DNA reads TGTGCCAGCAGCTTTAGCGGGGAAGGCTACGAGCAGTACTTC.

The rearrangement links TRBV12-3 or TRBV12-4 to TRBJ2-7, with TRBD1 matching over 7 bases. The V gene end was trimmed by 5 bases and the J gene end by 5 bases; junction bases not matched to a gene: 3. The CDR3 length is 12 residues. The CDR3 DNA reads TGTGCCAGCAGTCACAGGGGCCACGAGCAGTACTTC. It encodes CASSHRGHEQYF.

The gene calls are TRBV18 and TRBJ1-1, with TRBD1 identical over 7 bases. CDR1 and CDR2 from the germline V gene are KGHSH and LQKENI. J gave up 4 bases and V 3 bases, and 8 bases lay outside the gene matches. The CDR3 is 15 amino acids. CDR3 nucleotides: TGTGCCAGCTCACCGATAGGGGGCGCAGGCACTGAAGCTTTCTTT. It translates to CASSPIGGAGTEAFF.

The chain has TRBV11-2 and TRBJ2-1; TRBD2 agrees at 10 bases. Trimming removed 6 bases from V and 0 bases from J; junction bases left unmatched: 5. This CDR3 spans 16 amino acids. Germline V gene sequence: CDR1 SGHAT, CDR2 FQNNGV. CDR3 bases: TGTGCCAGCAGTTTACTAGCGGGGAGCTCCTACAATGAGCAGTTCTTC. Protein sequence: CASSLLAGSSYNEQFF.

The CDR3: CASSTWTGTAWGYTF. For the CDR3, the DNA is TGTGCCAGCAGTACCTGGACAGGGACGGCGTGGGGCTACACCTTC. The chain joins TRBV6-1 to TRBJ1-2, with 8 positions matching TRBD1. There are 15 residues in the CDR3. The germline V gene encodes CDR1 MNHNS and CDR2 SASEGT. V gave up 5 bases and J gave up 8 bases; unmatched junction bases: 13.

This clone showed up just once. This rearrangement joins TRBV6-5 to TRBJ1-2; no clear D. Trimming pared 0 bases from V and 8 bases from J, leaving 16 bases between. Per the germline V gene, CDR1 is MNHEY and CDR2 is SVGAGI. The CDR3 runs to 15 residues. This chain's CDR3 is CASSYSLASAGGYTF. DNA of the CDR3: TGTGCCAGCAGTTACTCCCTCGCCTCCGCCGGGGGCTACACCTTC.

The rearrangement joins TRBV4-1 to TRBJ1-1; a possible D gene is TRBD1 (5 bases). Trimming removed 1 base at V and 4 bases at J, with 10 bases between. The CDR3 runs 14 residues. Germline V gene lookup returns CDR1 MGHRA and CDR2 YSYEKL. The CDR3 protein is CASSQAGYGTEAFF. CDR3 nucleotides: TGCGCCAGCAGCCAAGCAGGGTATGGCACTGAAGCTTTCTTT.

This clone was seen only a few times. This sample also contains other DNA sequences that code for the same CDR3. V is TRBV6-5 and J is TRBJ2-7; D is perhaps TRBD1 (5 bases). This CDR3 comprises 12 residues. V lost 6 bases, J lost 6 bases, and 12 bases lay in between. The germline V gene encodes CDR1 MNHEY and CDR2 SVGAGI. CDR3 in amino acids: CASRQGVGEQYF. CDR3 DNA: TGTGCCAGCAGGCAGGGTGTTGGCGAGCAGTACTTC.

This clone turned up a few times. V usage is TRBV4-1 and J usage is TRBJ1-1; the D gene is possibly TRBD1 (5 bases). The CDR3 consists of 13 residues. Germline V gene sequence: CDR1 MGHRA, CDR2 YSYEKL. V was shortened by 1 base and J by 9 bases, with 12 bases between the two germline ends. The CDR3 here is CASSQVFGAKAFF. CDR3 sequence (DNA): TGCGCCAGCAGCCAAGTTTTTGGGGCGAAAGCTTTCTTT.

The chain has TRBV19 and TRBJ1-1; D remains ambiguous. The CDR3 covers 13 residues. The ends were cut back, 4 bases at V and 4 bases at J, with 10 bases in the middle. The germline CDR1 and CDR2 sequences are LNHDA and SQIVND (reference sequence). This CDR3 reads CASSSWRSTEAFF. The CDR3 nucleotides are TGTGCCAGTAGTAGTTGGCGGAGCACTGAAGCTTTCTTT.

V usage is TRBV27 and J usage is TRBJ1-1; 7 bases agree with TRBD1. The CDR3 has 14 residues. The V gene end was trimmed by 2 bases and the J gene end by 6 bases; junction bases not matched to a gene: 6. Germline V gene sequence: CDR1 MNHEY, CDR2 SMNVEV (reference sequence). The CDR3 region is CASSLAQGVSEAFF. In DNA form, the CDR3 reads TGTGCCAGCAGTTTAGCCCAGGGGGTCTCTGAAGCTTTCTTT.

The V call is TRBV15, the J call TRBJ2-1, with 8 bases that match TRBD2. The germline CDR1 and CDR2 sequences are LNHNV and YYDKDF (reference sequence). J gave up 6 bases and V 5 bases, and 9 bases lay outside the gene matches. The CDR3 runs 15 residues. CDR3 sequence reads: CATSPYGRDRNEQFF. CDR3 in DNA: TGTGCCACCAGCCCCTACGGGAGGGATCGCAATGAGCAGTTCTTC.

V gene TRBV15 combines with J gene TRBJ1-1; D remains ambiguous. Per the germline V gene, CDR1 is LNHNV and CDR2 is YYDKDF (reference sequence). V was cut by 3 bases and J by 4 bases, with 12 bases left in between. The length of the CDR3 is 14 residues. CDR3 DNA: TGTGCCACCAGCAGGTTCCTGCCGAGCACTGAAGCTTTCTTT. Its translation is CATSRFLPSTEAFF.

The chain carries TRBV29-1 and TRBJ1-1; D unresolved. Trimming cost V 2 bases and J 4 bases, with 11 bases left between them. This CDR3 has 13 residues. Germline V gene sequence: CDR1 SQVTM, CDR2 ANQGSEA. CDR3 amino acids: CSVEFYHGTEAFF. The DNA of the CDR3 is TGCAGCGTTGAATTCTACCATGGCACTGAAGCTTTCTTT. Complete variable domain (other parts from reference TRBV29-1 and TRBJ1-1): SAVISQKPSRDICQRGTSLTIQCQVDSQVTMMFWYRQQPGQSLTLIATANQGSEATYESGFVIDKFPISRPNLTFSTLTVSNMSPEDSSIYLCSVEFYHGTEAFFGQGTRLTVV.

The chain uses TRBV13 and TRBJ2-5; 12 positions match TRBD2. Germline values: CDR1 PRHDT, CDR2 FYEKMQ (reference sequence). Trimming took 4 bases from V and 3 from J; bases not matched to a gene: 12. The CDR3 loop spans 18 amino acids. CDR3 loop: CASSSVSRLAGEKETQYF. CDR3 coding DNA: TGTGCCAGCAGCTCCGTATCCAGACTAGCGGGAGAGAAAGAGACCCAGTACTTC.

The rearrangement uses TRBV15 and TRBJ1-5; D unclear. CDR1 LNHNV and CDR2 YYDKDF come from the germline V gene (reference sequence). There are 14 residues in the CDR3. V was pared by 5 bases and J by 1 base, with 9 bases between. The CDR3 reads CATSGRESNQPQHF. In DNA, the CDR3 is TGTGCCACCAGCGGCCGGGAGAGCAATCAGCCCCAGCATTTT. Drawing the rest from reference TRBV15 and TRBJ1-5, the complete variable domain is DAMVIQNPRYQVTQFGKPVTLSCSQTLNHNVMYWYQQKSSQAPKLLFHYYDKDFNNEADTPDNFQSRRPNTSFCFLDIRSPGLGDTAMYLCATSGRESNQPQHFGDGTRLSIL.

The V and J genes are TRBV27 and TRBJ1-6, with D perhaps TRBD1 (6 bases). The germline gives CDR1 MNHEY, CDR2 SMNVEV (reference sequence). This CDR3 is 14 amino acids long. Trimming shortened V by 7 bases and J by 8 bases, and 15 bases separated the two germline ends. In DNA, the CDR3 is TGTGCCAGCAAACAGGGAGCGAGGGATTCACCCCTCCACTTT. Translation gives CASKQGARDSPLHF.

Worth noting for this clone: Other nucleotide sequences in the sample specify the same CDR3. This sequence joins TRBV5-1 and TRBJ2-1; 9 bases agree with TRBD2. Germline-derived CDR1 and CDR2 are SGHRS and YFSETQ. The J segment lost 0 bases and the V segment lost 2 bases, leaving 3 bases of the junction unmatched. The CDR3 extends over 16 amino acids. The CDR3 region is CASSLLAGVSYNEQFF. The DNA for the CDR3 is TGCGCCAGCAGCTTATTAGCGGGAGTCTCCTACAATGAGCAGTTCTTC.

This clone was picked up one time. The J gene is TRBJ1-5, the V gene TRBV7-7; the D is unclear. The CDR3 is 14 amino acids. CDR1 SSHAT and CDR2 FNYEAQ come from the germline V gene (reference sequence). V gave up 2 bases and J gave up 0 bases, with 5 bases separating them. CDR3 in amino acids: CASSLRYSNQPQHF. CDR3 DNA sequence: TGTGCCAGCAGCTTACGGTATAGCAATCAGCCCCAGCATTTT.

The chain combines TRBV3-1 (or the pseudogene TRBV3-2) with TRBJ1-2, with unresolved D. Germline CDR1 is LGHDT and CDR2 is YNNKEL (reference sequence). V shed 0 bases and J shed 4 bases, with 6 bases lying between them. The CDR3 totals 13 residues. The CDR3 loop is CASSQDGVYGYTF. CDR3 bases: TGTGCCAGCAGCCAAGACGGGGTCTATGGCTACACCTTC.

V gene TRBV19 combines with J gene TRBJ2-3; TRBD1 matches at 8 bases. The CDR3 is 14 amino acids. The V gene's germline CDR1 is LNHDA and CDR2 SQIVND (reference sequence). Trimming removed 4 bases from V and 6 bases from J; junction bases left unmatched: 6. The CDR3 protein is CASSTGGFGDTQYF. DNA for the CDR3: TGTGCCAGTAGTACAGGGGGCTTTGGGGATACGCAGTATTTT.

Concerning this clone itself: This could be a read error, since a much larger clone is one nucleotide away. The chain is built from TRBV4-2 and TRBJ2-7; 8 bases align to TRBD2. J was trimmed by 2 bases and V by 0 bases; bases with no gene match: 3. There are 15 residues in the CDR3. Germline V CDR1 and CDR2: LGHNA, YNFKEQ. CDR3 DNA: TGTGCCAGCAGCCAAGATACTAGCGGCACCTACGAGCAGTACTTC. Amino acid sequence: CASSQDTSGTYEQYF.